This T cell receptor (beta chain) was documented in a study of blood T cells in healthy people across ages. This clonotype was counted only a few times. Donors each provided roughly 10 milliliters of peripheral blood. With a J-beta primer mix and a sample-barcoded 5' primer, a second PCR ran about 6 to 11 cycles. Each of the samples gave a minimum of 2.5 million paired-end reads that contained CDR3. In TCRdb, the 5' RACE reads were re-called with MiXCR into one record per CDR3 protein. Of 1.5 million to 2 million distinct CDR3 sequences in the sample, about 50% were seen once. Germline V gives CDR1 LGHNA, CDR2 YSLEER. The CDR3 extends over 12 amino acids.

The genes are TRBV4-3 and TRBJ1-2, with D uncertain. The receptor's source is a woman in her thirties or forties in good health. The sample comprised blood. CDR3 in amino acids: CDAPTVNYGYTF. The CDR3 nucleotides read TGCGACGCTCCCACGGTTAACTATGGCTACACCTTC.